A few counts support the clone carrying this T cell receptor beta chain. The antigen is unknown. The data derive from a study of post-analysis software for immune sequencing data. Study results and limitations: Roughly 5 TRBV segments, TRBV5-6, TRBV5-1 and TRBV20-1 among them, were found more frequent in patients than controls.

Unique molecular identifiers were built into the TCR beta cDNA libraries. Via MiXCR, TCRdb re-called the PCR reads, giving one row per CDR3 protein. The repertoire holds approximately 360,000 distinct CDR3 sequences, with about a third as singletons. Germline loops: CDR1 SGHRS, CDR2 YFSETQ. The length of the CDR3 is 16 residues. The V gene lost 1 base and the J gene lost 2 bases, with 14 bases spanning the gap. V gene TRBV5-1 combines with J gene TRBJ2-3, with D perhaps matching TRBD2 (5 bases). This TCR derives from a girl aged 5-17 years with multiple sclerosis. The sequenced material came from blood. CDR3 DNA: TGCGCCAGCAGCTTGAAAAGCGCCGACTACACAGATACGCAGTATTTT. This gives the protein CASSLKSADYTDTQYF.